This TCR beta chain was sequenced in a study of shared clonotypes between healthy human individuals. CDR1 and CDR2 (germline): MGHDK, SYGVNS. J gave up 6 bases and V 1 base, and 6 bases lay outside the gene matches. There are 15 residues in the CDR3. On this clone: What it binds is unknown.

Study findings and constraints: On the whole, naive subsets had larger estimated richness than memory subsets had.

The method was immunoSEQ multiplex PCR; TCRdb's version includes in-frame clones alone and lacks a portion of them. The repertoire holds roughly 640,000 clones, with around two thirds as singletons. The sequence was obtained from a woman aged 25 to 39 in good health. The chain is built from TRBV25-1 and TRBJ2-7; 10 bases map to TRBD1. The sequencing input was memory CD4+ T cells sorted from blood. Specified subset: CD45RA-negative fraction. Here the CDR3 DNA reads TGTGCCAGCAGTGAATTAGGGACAGGGGTCGGCGAGCAGTACTTC. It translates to CASSELGTGVGEQYF.